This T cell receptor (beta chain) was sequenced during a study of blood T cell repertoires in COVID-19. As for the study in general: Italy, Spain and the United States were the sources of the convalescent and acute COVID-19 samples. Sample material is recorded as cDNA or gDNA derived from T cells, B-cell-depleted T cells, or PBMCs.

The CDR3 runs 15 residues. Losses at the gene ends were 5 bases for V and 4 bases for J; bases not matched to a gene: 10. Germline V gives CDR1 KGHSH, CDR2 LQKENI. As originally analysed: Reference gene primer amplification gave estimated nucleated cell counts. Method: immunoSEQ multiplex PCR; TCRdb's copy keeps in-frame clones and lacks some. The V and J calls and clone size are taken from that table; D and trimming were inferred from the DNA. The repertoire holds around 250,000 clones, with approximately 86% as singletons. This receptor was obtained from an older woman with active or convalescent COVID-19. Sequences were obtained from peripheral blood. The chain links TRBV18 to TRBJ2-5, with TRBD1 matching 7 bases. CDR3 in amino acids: CASSSRQGLGETQYF. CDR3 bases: TGTGCCAGCTCATCCCGACAGGGCCTAGGAGAGACCCAGTACTTC.